Following are 10 T cell receptor beta chains from one sample sequenced in a study of human T cells and chemical hapten exposure. Each CDR3 protein is one row after TCRdb ran MiXCR on the RACE reads. The data hold about 120,000 distinct CDR3 sequences, with about 13% observed a single time. The time point: patch test 1, 2 weeks after DPC sensitization. Indicated treatment: therapeutic diphenylcyclopropenone sensitization with weekly scalp DPC. The sample in question was whole blood, obtained in connection with sensitization to the hapten diphenylcyclopropenone (DPC). These receptors all come from a man aged 18 to 30 with alopecia areata. Some clones in this sample may be carry-over from other donors' samples.

The rearrangement joins TRBV4-3 to TRBJ2-1; 10 nucleotides match TRBD2. Losses at the gene ends were 0 bases for V and 5 bases for J; bases not matched to a gene: 7. Germline assignment: CDR1 LGHNA and CDR2 YSLEER. The length of the CDR3 is 17 residues. The CDR3 here is CASSQDRSGGADNEQFF. CDR3 nucleotides: TGCGCCAGCAGCCAAGATAGGAGCGGGGGGGCCGACAATGAGCAGTTCTTC.

This clonotype has just a few counts. The junction shows a germline mismatch at one end, possibly a read error. The chain combines TRBV9 with TRBJ2-2; 7 bases are shared with TRBD1. Germline CDR1 and CDR2: SGDLS and YYNGEE. This CDR3 is 14 amino acids long. CDR3 DNA: TGTGCCAGCAGCGTCTACAGGGGCACCGTGGAGCTGTTTTTT. This translates into CASSVYRGTVELFF.

The sample holds a few counts of this clonotype. The chain carries TRBV6-2 or TRBV6-3 and TRBJ2-1, with D possibly being TRBD2 (6 bases). V was pared by 7 bases and J by 7 bases, with 23 bases between. Per the germline V gene, CDR1 is MNHEY and CDR2 is SVGEGT. This CDR3 is 16 amino acids long. In DNA form, the CDR3 reads TGTGCCAGCACCCCACCGGGGACCCCGGAGGGGAATGAGCAGTTCTTC. This encodes CASTPPGTPEGNEQFF.

The chain couples TRBV6-2 or TRBV6-3 to TRBJ2-5, with D possibly matching TRBD2 (5 bases). CDR3 length equals 14 residues. Germline-derived CDR1 and CDR2 are MNHEY and SVGEGT. Trimming took 4 bases from V and 9 from J, leaving 18 bases between them. The CDR3 DNA reads TGTGCCAGCAGTTTCGGACGGGGTTCAGTGGCCCAGTACTTC. It specifies CASSFGRGSVAQYF.

This clonotype was seen ten or more times. The chain couples TRBV6-1 to TRBJ2-1, with a possible D match to TRBD1 (6 bases). V lost 3 bases to trimming and J lost 0 bases, with 12 bases between them. In germline, CDR1 is MNHNS, CDR2 SASEGT. This CDR3 has 16 residues. The CDR3 reads CASSDRGTASYNEQFF. CDR3 nucleotide sequence: TGTGCCAGCAGTGACAGGGGCACGGCCTCCTACAATGAGCAGTTCTTC.

Worth noting for this clonotype: The missing conserved phenylalanine or tryptophan at the end of this CDR3 makes a read error likely. The chain has TRBV18 and TRBJ2-1; possible D gene TRBD1, 6 bases. The V end was cut by 3 bases, the J end by 0 bases, with 18 bases between. The V gene's germline CDR1 is KGHSH and CDR2 LQKENI. The CDR3 extends over 18 amino acids. The DNA of the CDR3 is TGTGCCAGCTCACCTCTCCTTCTTAGGGGGAGCTCCTACAATGAGCAGTTCTCC. It translates to CASSPLLLRGSSYNEQFS.

The CDR3 DNA reads as TGTGCCACCAGTGATAATCATCTGAATGAGCAGTTCTTC. Encoded protein: CATSDNHLNEQFF. The rearrangement uses TRBV24-1 and TRBJ2-1; D gene unclear. CDR3 size: 13 residues. The V gene lost 3 bases and the J gene lost 7 bases, with 9 bases spanning the gap. Germline lookup yields CDR1 KGHDR and CDR2 SFDVKD.

In its sample, this clonotype was seen many times. The rearrangement links TRBV29-1 to TRBJ1-1; D is perhaps TRBD1 (5 bases). V lost 6 bases and J 0 bases, leaving 11 bases between the germline ends. CDR1 SQVTM and CDR2 ANQGSEA come from the germline V gene. The CDR3 loop spans 13 amino acids. CDR3 protein: CSVRQTLNTEAFF. CDR3 bases: TGCAGCGTCCGACAGACCCTGAACACTGAAGCTTTCTTT. The complete variable domain, with remaining parts taken from reference TRBV29-1 and TRBJ1-1, reads SAVISQKPSRDICQRGTSLTIQCQVDSQVTMMFWYRQQPGQSLTLIATANQGSEATYESGFVIDKFPISRPNLTFSTLTVSNMSPEDSSIYLCSVRQTLNTEAFFGQGTRLTVV.

This clonotype was counted between two and nine times. The genes are TRBV7-6 and TRBJ2-3; 11 bases line up with TRBD2. There are 15 residues in the CDR3. In germline, CDR1 is SGHVS, CDR2 FNYEAQ. Trimming removed 4 bases from V and 0 bases from J; junction bases left unmatched: 0. The CDR3 here is CASSWTSGSTDTQYF. The CDR3 DNA reads TGTGCCAGCAGCTGGACTAGCGGGAGCACAGATACGCAGTATTTT.

The chain links TRBV6-2 or TRBV6-3 to TRBJ2-1; D unclear. Trimming cost V 4 bases and J 0 bases, with 10 bases left between them. There are 15 residues in the CDR3. Germline values: CDR1 MNHEY, CDR2 SVGEGT. The chain's CDR3 is CASSSPVSSYNEQFF. As DNA, the CDR3 is TGTGCCAGCAGTTCGCCCGTAAGCTCCTACAATGAGCAGTTCTTC.